The 20 T cell receptor beta chains below come from one sample, sequenced in a study of CD8+ T cells in alopecia areata. Treatment reported: oral pan-JAK inhibitor, 5-10 mg twice daily. The authors extracted RNA and reverse transcribed it into cDNA as the sequencing template. The table came from immunoSEQ multiplex PCR; TCRdb's copy has only in-frame clones and leaves some out. Of 150,000 to 200,000 clones in the sample, 60% were seen once. Here the sequenced sample was CD4+ T cells sorted from blood, taken at week 24, from a patient treated with tofacitinib. The receptor set was obtained from a human donor with alopecia areata.

This clone was seen a few times. The chain uses TRBV19 and TRBJ2-2, with D perhaps being TRBD1 or TRBD2 (5 bases each). This CDR3 spans 12 amino acids. CDR1 is LNHDA, CDR2 SQIVND, per germline (reference sequence). Trimming pared 4 bases from V and 11 bases from J, leaving 11 bases between. DNA of the CDR3: TGTGCCAGTAGTAAGTGGGACGGCGAGCTGTTTTTT. Translating gives CASSKWDGELFF.

This clone has more than one count but fewer than ten. The J gene is TRBJ2-2, the V gene TRBV29-1, with 9 bases fitting TRBD1. In germline, CDR1 is SQVTM, CDR2 ANQGSEA. Losses at the gene ends were 7 bases for V and 6 bases for J; bases not matched to a gene: 0. The CDR3 has 11 residues. The CDR3 nucleotides are TGCAGCGGGGACAGGGCCGGGGAGCTGTTTTTT. Residues: CSGDRAGELFF.

V usage is TRBV2 and J usage is TRBJ1-5, with D perhaps matching TRBD1 (5 bases). Germline V gene sequence: CDR1 SNHLY, CDR2 FYNNEI. This CDR3 has 14 residues. V lost 5 bases, J lost 4 bases, and 12 bases lay in between. The CDR3 coding sequence is TGTGCCAGCAGTCCTGAGGGGACGAATCAGCCCCAGCATTTT. Protein sequence: CASSPEGTNQPQHF.

This clone was picked up a small number of times. The rearrangement uses TRBV6-6 and TRBJ1-2, with a weak D call TRBD1 (6 bases). The length of the CDR3 is 13 residues. The germline V gene encodes CDR1 MNHNY and CDR2 SVGAGI (reference sequence). V lost 4 bases to trimming and J lost 6 bases, with 12 bases between them. The CDR3 DNA reads as TGTGCCAGCAGTTCAACAGGGTCGGATGGCTACACCTTC. Amino acid sequence: CASSSTGSDGYTF.

This clone was recorded many times. The J gene is TRBJ2-7, the V gene TRBV9; possible D gene TRBD1, 5 bases. Trimming shortened V by 3 bases and J by 0 bases, and 10 bases separated the two germline ends. The germline gives CDR1 SGDLS, CDR2 YYNGEE. The CDR3 is 14 amino acids. The CDR3 nucleotides read TGTGCCAGCAGCGCGAGCAGGGCCTCCTACGAGCAGTACTTC. It encodes CASSASRASYEQYF.

The chain uses TRBV10-3 and TRBJ1-5; 7 bases fit TRBD1. CDR3 length: 14 residues. The V and J ends lost 3 bases and 3 bases, in that order; junction bases with no gene match: 2. From germline, CDR1 is ENHRY and CDR2 SYGVKD. Written as DNA, the CDR3 is TGTGCCATCAGTGAAGGGGGCATCAATCAGCCCCAGCATTTT. Protein sequence: CAISEGGINQPQHF.

This chain connects TRBV7-2 to TRBJ2-5; TRBD2 agrees at 12 bases. CDR3 length equals 13 residues. Trimming cost V 8 bases and J 5 bases; bases outside gene matches: 3. The germline CDR1 and CDR2 sequences are SGHTA and FQGNSA. CDR3 sequence: CASHLAGGETQYF. In DNA, the CDR3 is TGTGCCAGCCACCTAGCGGGGGGGGAGACCCAGTACTTC.

In its sample, this clone was seen a few times. The V and J genes are TRBV7-2 and TRBJ2-7, with D tentatively TRBD2 (5 bases). V dropped 7 bases and J dropped 1 base, with 11 bases sitting between them. The length of the CDR3 is 13 residues. Germline loops: CDR1 SGHTA, CDR2 FQGNSA. The CDR3 DNA is TGTGCCAGCACCCCGCGAGGGTCCTACGAGCAGTACTTC. Translating it yields CASTPRGSYEQYF.

This clone showed up just once. The chain joins TRBV27 to TRBJ2-3; D remains ambiguous. CDR3 length: 15 residues. The germline V gene encodes CDR1 MNHEY and CDR2 SMNVEV (reference sequence). Trimming took off 0 bases at V and 2 bases at J, with 9 bases between the two ends. CDR3 DNA sequence: TGTGCCAGCAGTTTATCCCCACAGTTCACAGATACGCAGTATTTT. This codes for CASSLSPQFTDTQYF.

This clone was found a few times. This chain uses TRBV5-5 with TRBJ2-1, with unresolved D. The CDR3 has 17 amino acids. The germline CDR1 and CDR2 sequences are SGHKS and YYEKEE (reference sequence). V was cut by 0 bases and J by 4 bases, with 17 bases left in between. This chain's CDR3 is CASSLVGNTPLYNEQFF. As DNA, the CDR3 is TGTGCCAGCAGCTTGGTTGGGAACACACCTTTATACAATGAGCAGTTCTTC.

The sample holds a few counts of this clone. The rearrangement joins TRBV27 to TRBJ2-1, with TRBD2 matching 9 bases. J lost 7 bases, V lost 0 bases, and 10 bases had no gene match. The CDR3 sequence is 17 residues long. Germline CDR1 MNHEY, CDR2 SMNVEV (reference sequence). The CDR3 DNA is TGTGCCAGCAGTTTATCCTGGCGGGGGGGCCAGTCGAATGAGCAGTTCTTC. This encodes CASSLSWRGGQSNEQFF.

As regards this clone: Different DNA sequences within this sample yield the same CDR3. V gene TRBV9 combines with J gene TRBJ2-7, with unresolved D. Germline V gene data show CDR1 as SGDLS and CDR2 as YYNGEE. There are 12 residues in the CDR3. Trimming shortened V by 4 bases and J by 4 bases, and 9 bases separated the two germline ends. The DNA for the CDR3 is TGTGCCAGCAGCCGAGACGGTTACGAGCAGTACTTC. Translation: CASSRDGYEQYF.

The V call is TRBV3-1 (or the pseudogene TRBV3-2), the J call TRBJ1-1, with unresolved D. With 5 bases removed from V and 11 bases from J, the gap between germline ends came to 3 bases. Germline V CDR1 and CDR2: LGHDT, YNNKEL (reference sequence). The CDR3 has 8 amino acids. CDR3 protein: CASSKAFF. The DNA of the CDR3 is TGTGCCAGCAGCAAGGCTTTCTTT.

The chain employs TRBV4-3 and TRBJ2-3; possibly TRBD1 for D (6 bases). Trimming stripped 6 bases from V and 2 bases from J, with 15 bases between. The CDR3 has 15 amino acids. Germline V gene lookup returns CDR1 LGHNA and CDR2 YSLEER. CDR3 coding DNA: TGCGCCAGCAGTCTAGGGACAACCAACACAGATACGCAGTATTTT. This encodes CASSLGTTNTDTQYF.

The gene calls are TRBV5-1 and TRBJ2-7; TRBD1 matches at 7 bases. Germline CDR1 reads SGHRS; CDR2 reads YFSETQ. V shed 4 bases and J 4 bases; nucleotides not matched to a gene: 5. The CDR3 totals 13 residues. As DNA, the CDR3 is TGCGCCAGCAGCCGGGACAGTCAATACGAGCAGTACTTC. Translated, it gives CASSRDSQYEQYF.

V is TRBV9 and J is TRBJ1-3; D remains ambiguous. Germline-derived CDR1 and CDR2 are SGDLS and YYNGEE. V shed 0 bases and J shed 3 bases, with 10 bases lying between them. The CDR3 is 15 residues long. In DNA, the CDR3 is TGTGCCAGCAGCGTAGATGGAGGGAATGGAAACACCATATATTTT. Translated, it gives CASSVDGGNGNTIYF. The full variable domain, completed using reference TRBV9 and TRBJ1-3, is DSGVTQTPKHLITATGQRVTLRCSPRSGDLSVYWYQQSLDQGLQFLIQYYNGEERAKGNILERFSAQQFPDLHSELNLSSLELGDSALYFCASSVDGGNGNTIYFGEGSWLTVV.

The CDR3, as DNA: TGTGCCAGCAGCTTATCCTCAGGGGATGGCTACACCTTC. It specifies CASSLSSGDGYTF. The rearrangement joins TRBV11-3 to TRBJ1-2; D possibly corresponds to TRBD1 (6 bases). The CDR3 totals 13 residues. The V gene lost 2 bases and the J gene lost 6 bases, with 10 bases spanning the gap. In germline, CDR1 is SGHNT, CDR2 YENEEA.

The chain joins TRBV7-2 to TRBJ1-5; D is possibly TRBD1 (6 bases). This CDR3 contains 14 residues. Germline assignment: CDR1 SGHTA and CDR2 FQGNSA. The V end was cut by 3 bases, the J end by 3 bases, with 9 bases between. Here the CDR3 reads CASSFPGDNQPQHF. The CDR3 DNA is TGTGCCAGCAGCTTCCCAGGGGACAATCAGCCCCAGCATTTT.

The rearrangement links TRBV30 to TRBJ2-3; D unresolved. V was pared by 2 bases and J by 12 bases, with 15 bases between. The CDR3 spans 12 residues. Germline assignment: CDR1 GTSNPN and CDR2 SVGIG (reference sequence). The CDR3 region has the DNA TGTGCCTGGAGTACCGACTTGAGCCTCCAGTATTTT. Residues: CAWSTDLSLQYF.

In this sample, this clone turned up a few times. The V and J genes are TRBV7-2 and TRBJ2-6, with TRBD1 as a possible D gene (6 bases). The CDR3 contains 15 residues. V was clipped by 5 bases and J by 6 bases, with 14 bases between them. CDR1 and CDR2 (germline): SGHTA, FQGNSA. The CDR3 DNA reads TGTGCCAGCAGCCCATTCAGGGGAGAGGCCAACGTCCTGACTTTC. This encodes CASSPFRGEANVLTF. Combining the CDR3 with reference TRBV7-2 and TRBJ2-6 gives the whole variable domain GAGVSQSPSNKVTEKGKDVELRCDPISGHTALYWYRQSLGQGLEFLIYFQGNSAPDKSGLPSDRFSAERTGGSVSTLTIQRTQQEDSAVYLCASSPFRGEANVLTFGAGSRLTVL.